This passage covers 16 T cell receptor beta chains from one sample sequenced in a study of blood T cell repertoires in COVID-19. Repertoires were generated with immunoSEQ multiplex PCR, while TCRdb's copy carries only in-frame clones and drops some. Among about 230,000 clones listed, around 86% were seen once. The sample was peripheral blood. The receptors originated from a man aged 50-59 years with COVID-19, enrolled during active disease.

The chain recombines TRBV4-1 with TRBJ2-5; maybe TRBD1 (6 bases). This CDR3 contains 14 residues. V was trimmed by 0 bases and J by 5 bases, leaving 10 bases between them. Germline CDR1 and CDR2: MGHRA and YSYEKL. CDR3: CASSQDRGKETQYF. CDR3 sequence (DNA): TGCGCCAGCAGCCAAGACAGGGGAAAGGAGACCCAGTACTTC.

V is TRBV4-2 and J is TRBJ1-5, with 8 bases matching TRBD1. The CDR3 length is 15 residues. The germline gives CDR1 LGHNA, CDR2 YNFKEQ. Trimming removed 0 bases from V and 9 bases from J; junction bases left unmatched: 7. The CDR3 region has the DNA TGTGCCAGCAGCCAAGAGGGACAGGTAGCTGGGCCCCAGCATTTT. This sequence encodes CASSQEGQVAGPQHF.

There are a few counts of this clone. The chain combines TRBV5-4 with TRBJ1-2; 7 bases are a match to TRBD1. V gave up 4 bases and J gave up 1 base; unmatched junction bases: 4. The CDR3 has 14 residues. Germline V gene data show CDR1 as SGHNT and CDR2 as YYREEE (reference sequence). The CDR3 nucleotides are TGTGCCAGCAGCATTCAGGGGGATAACTATGGCTACACCTTC. It specifies CASSIQGDNYGYTF.

V is TRBV5-1 and J is TRBJ2-7; D possibly corresponds to TRBD1 (6 bases). The CDR3 loop spans 16 amino acids. Trimming took off 0 bases at V and 2 bases at J, with 15 bases between the two ends. Germline V gene data show CDR1 as SGHRS and CDR2 as YFSETQ. CDR3 sequence (DNA): TGCGCCAGCAGCTTGGCCGATGGACAGTTTACCTACGAGCAGTACTTC. It is translated as CASSLADGQFTYEQYF.

This clone was recorded a few times. The CDR3 nucleotides are TGTGCCAGCAGTTTTGTAGGGGGACATCTTAGCAATCAGCCCCAGCATTTT. Translating it yields CASSFVGGHLSNQPQHF. The chain is built from TRBV28 and TRBJ1-5; D may be TRBD1 (6 bases). The CDR3 covers 17 residues. V was clipped by 3 bases and J by 0 bases, with 15 bases between them. Germline assignment: CDR1 MDHEN and CDR2 SYDVKM.

The chain carries TRBV25-1 and TRBJ1-6, with a tentative D call TRBD1 (5 bases). Germline V lookup: CDR1 MGHDK, CDR2 SYGVNS. V was clipped by 4 bases and J by 8 bases, with 12 bases between them. The CDR3 covers 14 residues. CDR3 bases: TGTGCCAGCAGTGTTGGTGACAGTGATTCACCCCTCCACTTT. This encodes CASSVGDSDSPLHF.

V gene TRBV7-3 combines with J gene TRBJ2-7, with a weak D call TRBD2 (6 bases). V lost 5 bases and J lost 7, with 18 bases in between. Germline CDR1 is SGHTA and CDR2 is FQGTGA. This CDR3 has 14 amino acids. The CDR3 spells CASSPGGTLREQYF. The CDR3 nucleotides are TGTGCCAGCAGCCCAGGCGGGACTCTGAGGGAGCAGTACTTC.

The chain has TRBV6-5 and TRBJ2-7; 8 bases match TRBD2. From germline, CDR1 is MNHEY and CDR2 SVGAGI. V lost 4 bases and J lost 0; bases outside the gene matches: 5. This CDR3 has 15 amino acids. The CDR3 DNA reads as TGTGCCAGCAGTTCCGCTAGCGGGCCCTCCTACGAGCAGTACTTC. Its protein product is CASSSASGPSYEQYF.

V and J are TRBV5-8 and TRBJ1-3, with 9 bases lining up with TRBD1. Trimming took 4 bases from V and 1 from J; bases not matched to a gene: 18. The CDR3 covers 20 residues. CDR1 SGHTS and CDR2 YDEGEE come from the germline V gene. As DNA, the CDR3 is TGTGCCAGCAGCGGGACCGGGACAGGGATCCCTCTTTTGTCTGGAAACACCATATATTTT. It is translated as CASSGTGTGIPLLSGNTIYF. Full variable domain (missing parts from reference TRBV5-8 and TRBJ1-3): EAGVTQSPTHLIKTRGQQATLRCSPISGHTSVYWYQQALGLGLQFLLWYDEGEERNRGNFPPRFSGRQFPNYSSELNVNALELEDSALYLCASSGTGTGIPLLSGNTIYFGEGSWLTVV.

This sequence joins TRBV2 and TRBJ2-1, with 9 positions matching TRBD2. The CDR3 is made up of 12 amino acids. The V gene end was trimmed by 11 bases and the J gene end by 10 bases; junction bases not matched to a gene: 9. CDR1 and CDR2 (germline): SNHLY, FYNNEI. The CDR3 nucleotides read TGTGCCGTCGCGGGAGGGCCGCGGGAGCAGTTCTTC. Its protein product is CAVAGGPREQFF. Combining the CDR3 with reference TRBV2 and TRBJ2-1 gives the whole variable domain EPEVTQTPSHQVTQMGQEVILRCVPISNHLYFYWYRQILGQKVEFLVSFYNNEISEKSEIFDDQFSVERPDGSNFTLKIRSTKLEDSAMYFCAVAGGPREQFFGPGTRLTVL.

The V and J genes are TRBV20-1 and TRBJ1-2, with 7 positions matching TRBD1. V trimming: 3 bases; J trimming: 7 bases; junction bases outside the gene matches: 2. In germline, CDR1 is DFQATT, CDR2 SNEGSKA (reference sequence). CDR3 length: 11 residues. CDR3 sequence: CSASHRGGYTF. CDR3 in DNA: TGCAGTGCTAGTCACAGGGGTGGCTACACCTTC.

The rearrangement joins TRBV5-1 to TRBJ2-1; 10 nucleotides line up with TRBD2. The J segment lost 3 bases and the V segment lost 4 bases, leaving 4 bases of the junction unmatched. CDR3 length equals 15 residues. Per germline, CDR1 SGHRS and CDR2 YFSETQ. The CDR3 region has the DNA TGCGCCAGCAGCATGGGACTAGCGTACTACAATGAGCAGTTCTTC. It yields the protein CASSMGLAYYNEQFF.

This clone was picked up one time. The chain employs TRBV3-1 (or the pseudogene TRBV3-2) and TRBJ2-1; 7 positions agree with TRBD1. The CDR3 covers 17 residues. Germline V gives CDR1 LGHDT, CDR2 YNNKEL (reference sequence). V was clipped by 0 bases and J by 6 bases; unmatched bases: 11. The chain's CDR3 is CASSQDRGSGTGNEQFF. In nucleotides, the CDR3 is TGTGCCAGCAGCCAAGACAGGGGGTCTGGTACCGGCAATGAGCAGTTCTTC.

V usage is TRBV5-1 and J usage is TRBJ1-1; no clear D gene. V was shortened by 4 bases and J by 4 bases, with 14 bases between the two germline ends. Germline V lookup: CDR1 SGHRS, CDR2 YFSETQ. The CDR3 is 14 residues long. CDR3 sequence reads: CASSATTGSTEAFF. The CDR3 region has the DNA TGCGCCAGCAGCGCGACGACTGGGAGCACTGAAGCTTTCTTT.

The chain links TRBV10-3 to TRBJ2-7; 8 bases match TRBD1. From germline, CDR1 is ENHRY and CDR2 SYGVKD. The CDR3 covers 14 residues. After removal of 8 bases from V and 3 bases from J, the junction contained 9 bases not matched to a gene. The CDR3 sequence is CAIGEGQGNYEQYF. The CDR3 DNA reads as TGTGCCATCGGGGAAGGACAGGGCAACTACGAGCAGTACTTC.

Only a few counts were recorded for this clone. This chain connects TRBV29-1 to TRBJ2-3; TRBD2 might be the D (5 bases). The V gene lost 6 bases and the J gene lost 1 base, with 14 bases spanning the gap. Germline-derived CDR1 and CDR2 are SQVTM and ANQGSEA. This CDR3 comprises 14 residues. CDR3 amino acids: CSVLGSPGTDTQYF. DNA of the CDR3: TGCAGCGTCCTGGGGAGCCCCGGCACAGATACGCAGTATTTT.